The 5 T cell receptor beta chains given below trace back to one sample, sequenced in a study of blood T cell repertoires in COVID-19. Assay used: immunoSEQ multiplex PCR; TCRdb lists only in-frame clones, some missing. The sample shows 150,000 to 200,000 clones, 70% to 90% of them seen only once. The sequenced sample was peripheral blood. The receptors shown here come from a woman in her thirties with acute or convalescent COVID-19.

The chain is built from TRBV30 and TRBJ2-1; D is possibly TRBD2 (7 bases). V was trimmed by 4 bases and J by 2 bases, leaving 15 bases between them. This CDR3 comprises 15 residues. The V gene's germline CDR1 is GTSNPN and CDR2 SVGIG (reference sequence). The CDR3 coding sequence is TGTGCCTGGAATTTGGGGGCGGGGGCCTACAATGAGCAGTTCTTC. It encodes CAWNLGAGAYNEQFF.

This clone appeared a few times. DNA of the CDR3: TGTGCCAGCAGCCAAGATTGGAGAAGGAGGCAGTTCTTC. Translating it yields CASSQDWRRRQFF. J is TRBJ2-1 and V is TRBV14; no reliable D call. V dropped 0 bases and J dropped 12 bases, with 12 bases sitting between them. CDR1 and CDR2 from the germline V gene are SGHDN and FVKESK. CDR3 size: 13 residues.

This clone was counted between two and nine times. The V call is TRBV12-5, the J call TRBJ2-7, with TRBD1 identical over 8 bases. Germline values: CDR1 LGHNT, CDR2 FRNRAP. J lost 8 bases, V lost 5 bases, and 5 bases had no gene match. The CDR3 is 12 amino acids. CDR3: CASGNPRGQQYF. Here the CDR3 DNA reads TGTGCTAGTGGTAACCCCAGGGGGCAGCAGTACTTC.

This chain links TRBV11-3 with TRBJ2-1; no reliable D call. Germline CDR1 reads SGHNT; CDR2 reads YENEEA. Trimming left V 5 bases short and J 8 bases short, with 22 bases between. The length of the CDR3 is 16 residues. CDR3 bases: TGTGCCAGCAGCCCCAGTTGGCCTGGGCTTTCAGATGAGCAGTTCTTC. It yields the protein CASSPSWPGLSDEQFF.

This rearrangement joins TRBV21-1 to TRBJ1-2; the table's D gene call, TRBD1, was not cross checked with the DNA. TRBV21-1 is a pseudogene. The CDR3 sequence is 18 residues long. CDR3 loop: CASSKVLPGQGLNYGYTF. The DNA of the CDR3 is TGTGCCAGCAGCAAAGTTCTCCCGGGACAAGGTTTGAACTATGGCTACACCTTC.